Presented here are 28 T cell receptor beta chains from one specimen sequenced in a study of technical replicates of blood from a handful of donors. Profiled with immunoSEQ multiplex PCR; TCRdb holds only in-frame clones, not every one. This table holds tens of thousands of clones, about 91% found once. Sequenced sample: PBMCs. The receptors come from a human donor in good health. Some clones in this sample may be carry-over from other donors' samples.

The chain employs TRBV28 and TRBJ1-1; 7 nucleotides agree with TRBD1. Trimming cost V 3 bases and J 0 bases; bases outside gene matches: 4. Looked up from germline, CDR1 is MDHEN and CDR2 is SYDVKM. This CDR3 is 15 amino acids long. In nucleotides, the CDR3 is TGTGCCAGCAGTTTCGGTACAGGGGTGAACACTGAAGCTTTCTTT. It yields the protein CASSFGTGVNTEAFF.

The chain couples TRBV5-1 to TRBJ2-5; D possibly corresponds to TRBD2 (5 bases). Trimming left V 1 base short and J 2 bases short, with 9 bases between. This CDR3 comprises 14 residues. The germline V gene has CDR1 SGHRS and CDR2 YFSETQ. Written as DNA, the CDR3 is TGCGCCAGCAGCTTGCGGAGGCCTCAAGAGACCCAGTACTTC. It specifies CASSLRRPQETQYF.

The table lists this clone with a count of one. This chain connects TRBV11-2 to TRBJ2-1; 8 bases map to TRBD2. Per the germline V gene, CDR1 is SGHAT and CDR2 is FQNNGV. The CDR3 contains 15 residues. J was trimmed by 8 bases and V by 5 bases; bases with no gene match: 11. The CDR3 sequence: CASSPRRGAVDEQFF. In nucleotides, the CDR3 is TGTGCCAGCAGCCCGAGGCGGGGGGCGGTGGATGAGCAGTTCTTC. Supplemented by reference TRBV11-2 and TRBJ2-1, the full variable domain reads EAGVAQSPRYKIIEKRQSVAFWCNPISGHATLYWYQQILGQGPKLLIQFQNNGVVDDSQLPKDRFSAERLKGVDSTLKIQPAKLEDSAVYLCASSPRRGAVDEQFFGPGTRLTVL.

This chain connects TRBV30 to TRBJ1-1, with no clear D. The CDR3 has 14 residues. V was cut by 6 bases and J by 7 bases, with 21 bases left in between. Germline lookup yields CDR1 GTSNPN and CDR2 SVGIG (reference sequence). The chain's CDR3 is CACTGSGSEDEAFF. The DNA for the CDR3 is TGTGCCTGCACCGGGAGTGGCTCGGAGGATGAAGCTTTCTTT.

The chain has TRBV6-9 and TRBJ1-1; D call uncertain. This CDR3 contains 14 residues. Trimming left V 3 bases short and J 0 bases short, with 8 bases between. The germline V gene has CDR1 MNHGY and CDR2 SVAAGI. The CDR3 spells CASSYTRVNTEAFF. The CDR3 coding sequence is TGTGCCAGCAGTTACACGAGGGTGAACACTGAAGCTTTCTTT.

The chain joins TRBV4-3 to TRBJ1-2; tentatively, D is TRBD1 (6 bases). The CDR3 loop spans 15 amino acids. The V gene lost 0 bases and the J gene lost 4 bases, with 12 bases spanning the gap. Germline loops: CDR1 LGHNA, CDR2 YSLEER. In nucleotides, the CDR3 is TGCGCCAGCAGCCAAGATCGACAGGCCAGCTATGGCTACACCTTC. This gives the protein CASSQDRQASYGYTF.

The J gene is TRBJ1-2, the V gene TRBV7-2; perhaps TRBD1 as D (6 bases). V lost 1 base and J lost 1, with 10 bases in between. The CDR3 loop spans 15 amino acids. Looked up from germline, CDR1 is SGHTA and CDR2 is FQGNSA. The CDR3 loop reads CASSLERQVNYGYTF. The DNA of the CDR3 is TGTGCCAGCAGCTTAGAGAGACAGGTTAACTATGGCTACACCTTC.

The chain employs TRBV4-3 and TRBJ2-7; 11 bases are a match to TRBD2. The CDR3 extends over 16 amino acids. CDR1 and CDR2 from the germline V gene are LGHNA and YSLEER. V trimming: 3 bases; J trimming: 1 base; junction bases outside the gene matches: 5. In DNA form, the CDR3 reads TGCGCCAGCAGCCAGGGGGGACTAGCGGATTCCTACGAGCAGTACTTC. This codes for CASSQGGLADSYEQYF.

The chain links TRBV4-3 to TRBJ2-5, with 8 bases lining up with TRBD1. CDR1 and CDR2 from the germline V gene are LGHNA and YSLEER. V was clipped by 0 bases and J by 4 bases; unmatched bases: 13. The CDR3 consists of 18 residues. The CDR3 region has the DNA TGCGCCAGCAGCCAAGATGGGGCAGGGGGCGAGTTCGGAGAGACCCAGTACTTC. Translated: CASSQDGAGGEFGETQYF.

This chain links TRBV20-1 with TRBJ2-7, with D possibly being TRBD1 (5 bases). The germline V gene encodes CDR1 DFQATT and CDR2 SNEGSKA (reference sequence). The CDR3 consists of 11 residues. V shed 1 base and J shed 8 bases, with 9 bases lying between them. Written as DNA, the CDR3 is TGCAGTGCTAGAGTACAGGATAAGCAGTACTTC. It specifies CSARVQDKQYF.

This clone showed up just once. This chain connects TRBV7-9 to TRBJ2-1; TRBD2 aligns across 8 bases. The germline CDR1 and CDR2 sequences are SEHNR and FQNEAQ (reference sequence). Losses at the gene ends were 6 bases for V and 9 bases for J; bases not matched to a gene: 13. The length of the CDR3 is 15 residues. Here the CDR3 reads CASSLAGLAAAEQFF. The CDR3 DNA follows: TGTGCCAGCAGTCTAGCAGGACTAGCAGCCGCTGAGCAGTTCTTC.

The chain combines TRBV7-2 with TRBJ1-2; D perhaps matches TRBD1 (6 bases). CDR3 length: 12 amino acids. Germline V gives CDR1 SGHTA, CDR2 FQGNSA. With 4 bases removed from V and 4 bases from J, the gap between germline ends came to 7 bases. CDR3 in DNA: TGTGCCAGCAGCTCGGACAGCTATGGCTACACCTTC. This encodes CASSSDSYGYTF.

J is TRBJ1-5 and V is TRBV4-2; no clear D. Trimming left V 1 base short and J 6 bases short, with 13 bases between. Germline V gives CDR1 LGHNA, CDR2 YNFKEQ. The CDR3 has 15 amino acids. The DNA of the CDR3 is TGTGCCAGCAGCCAAGGGTTGGCAGAAAGTCAGCCCCAGCATTTT. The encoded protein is CASSQGLAESQPQHF.

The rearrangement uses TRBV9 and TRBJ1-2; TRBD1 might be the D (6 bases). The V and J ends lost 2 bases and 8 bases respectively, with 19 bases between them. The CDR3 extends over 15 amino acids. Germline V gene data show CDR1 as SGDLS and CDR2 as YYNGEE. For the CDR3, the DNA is TGTGCCAGCAGCGTGACGAACACAGGGTCCGAGGGCTACACCTTC. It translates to CASSVTNTGSEGYTF.

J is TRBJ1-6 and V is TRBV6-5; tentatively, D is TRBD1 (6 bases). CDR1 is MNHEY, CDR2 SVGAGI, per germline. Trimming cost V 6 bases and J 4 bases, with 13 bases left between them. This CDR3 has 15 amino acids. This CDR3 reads CASSTGTLYNSPLHF. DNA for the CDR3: TGTGCCAGCAGCACAGGGACCCTATATAATTCACCCCTCCACTTT.

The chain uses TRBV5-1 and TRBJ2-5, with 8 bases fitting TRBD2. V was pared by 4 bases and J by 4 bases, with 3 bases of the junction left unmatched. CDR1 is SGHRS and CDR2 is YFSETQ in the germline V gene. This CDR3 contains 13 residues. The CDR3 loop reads CASSTGGGETQYF. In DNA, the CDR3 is TGCGCCAGCAGCACCGGGGGGGGAGAGACCCAGTACTTC.

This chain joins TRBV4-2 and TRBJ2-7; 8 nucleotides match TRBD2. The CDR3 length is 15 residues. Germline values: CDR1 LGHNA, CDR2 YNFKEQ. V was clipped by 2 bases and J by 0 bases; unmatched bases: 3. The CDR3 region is CASSQFSGVSYEQYF. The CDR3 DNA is TGTGCCAGCAGCCAATTTAGCGGGGTCTCCTACGAGCAGTACTTC.

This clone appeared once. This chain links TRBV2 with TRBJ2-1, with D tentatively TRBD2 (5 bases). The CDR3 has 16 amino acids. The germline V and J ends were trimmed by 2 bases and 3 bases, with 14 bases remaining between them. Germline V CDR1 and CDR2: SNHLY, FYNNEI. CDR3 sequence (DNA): TGTGCCAGCAGTGAATCGTGGCTAGCCTACTACAATGAGCAGTTCTTC. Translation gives CASSESWLAYYNEQFF.

This CDR3 reads CASSEEQGNTEAFF. The CDR3 DNA reads as TGTGCCAGCAGTGAAGAACAGGGGAACACTGAAGCTTTCTTT. This chain links TRBV25-1 with TRBJ1-1, with D perhaps matching TRBD1 (6 bases). Germline V lookup: CDR1 MGHDK, CDR2 SYGVNS. This CDR3 is built from 14 residues. V lost 2 bases, J lost 1 base, and 8 bases lay in between.

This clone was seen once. In DNA form, the CDR3 reads TGTGCCAGCAGTCTGGGACAGGTCACAGATACGCAGTATTTT. Translation gives CASSLGQVTDTQYF. V usage is TRBV25-1 and J usage is TRBJ2-3, with 8 bases identical to TRBD1. The germline V gene has CDR1 MGHDK and CDR2 SYGVNS. The CDR3 has 14 amino acids. Trimming at V came to 5 bases and at J to 2 bases, leaving 3 bases not matched to a gene.

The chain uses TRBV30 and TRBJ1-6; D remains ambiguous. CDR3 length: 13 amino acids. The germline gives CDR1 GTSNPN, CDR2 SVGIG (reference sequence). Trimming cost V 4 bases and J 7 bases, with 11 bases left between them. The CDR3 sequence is CAWNGFENSPLHF. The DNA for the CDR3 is TGTGCCTGGAACGGGTTTGAAAATTCACCCCTCCACTTT. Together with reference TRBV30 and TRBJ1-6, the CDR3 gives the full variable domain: SQTIHQWPATLVQPVGSPLSLECTVEGTSNPNLYWYRQAAGRGLQLLFYSVGIGQISSEVPQNLSASRPQDRQFILSSKKLLLSDSGFYLCAWNGFENSPLHFGNGTRLTVT.

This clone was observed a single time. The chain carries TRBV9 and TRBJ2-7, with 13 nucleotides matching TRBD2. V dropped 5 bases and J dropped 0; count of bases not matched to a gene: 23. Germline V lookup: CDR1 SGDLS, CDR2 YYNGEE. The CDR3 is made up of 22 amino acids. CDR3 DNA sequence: TGTGCCAGCAGTGATTCTACAGGGGGCGTTAGGGGACTAGCGGGGAGCTCCTACGAGCAGTACTTC. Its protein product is CASSDSTGGVRGLAGSSYEQYF.

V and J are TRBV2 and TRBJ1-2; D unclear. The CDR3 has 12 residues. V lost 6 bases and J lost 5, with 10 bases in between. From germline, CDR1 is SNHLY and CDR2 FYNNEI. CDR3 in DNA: TGTGCCAGCAGGGAGACGGTTTATGGCTACACCTTC. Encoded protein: CASRETVYGYTF.

The CDR3 loop is CASSAGTGTQPQHF. The DNA for the CDR3 is TGCGCCAGCAGTGCTGGGACAGGGACTCAGCCCCAGCATTTT. The genes are TRBV5-1 and TRBJ1-5, with 9 bases fitting TRBD1. V lost 5 bases and J lost 6; bases outside the gene matches: 6. Germline V gene data show CDR1 as SGHRS and CDR2 as YFSETQ. This CDR3 is built from 14 residues.

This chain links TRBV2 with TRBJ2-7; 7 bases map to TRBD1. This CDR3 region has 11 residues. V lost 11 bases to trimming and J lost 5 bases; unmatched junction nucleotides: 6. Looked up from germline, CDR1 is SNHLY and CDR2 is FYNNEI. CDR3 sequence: CADGTEDEQYF. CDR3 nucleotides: TGTGCCGACGGGACAGAAGACGAGCAGTACTTC.

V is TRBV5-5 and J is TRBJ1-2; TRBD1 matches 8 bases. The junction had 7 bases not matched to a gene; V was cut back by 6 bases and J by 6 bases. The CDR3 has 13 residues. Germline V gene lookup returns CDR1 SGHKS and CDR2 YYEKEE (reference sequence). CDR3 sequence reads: CASKKDRDDGYTF. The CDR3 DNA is TGTGCCAGCAAAAAGGACAGGGATGATGGCTACACCTTC.

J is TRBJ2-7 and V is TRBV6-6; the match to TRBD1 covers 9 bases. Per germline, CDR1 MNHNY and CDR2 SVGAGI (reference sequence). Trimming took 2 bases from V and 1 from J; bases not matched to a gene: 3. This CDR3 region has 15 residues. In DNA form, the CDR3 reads TGTGCCAGCAGTTACGGGGGACAGGGTTCCTACGAGCAGTACTTC. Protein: CASSYGGQGSYEQYF.

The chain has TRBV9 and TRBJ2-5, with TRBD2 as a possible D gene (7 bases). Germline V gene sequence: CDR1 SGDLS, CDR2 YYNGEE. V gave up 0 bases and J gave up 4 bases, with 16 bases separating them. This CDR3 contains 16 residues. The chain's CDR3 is CASSVGGGAQLETQYF. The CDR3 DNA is TGTGCCAGCAGCGTAGGAGGGGGGGCCCAGTTAGAGACCCAGTACTTC.